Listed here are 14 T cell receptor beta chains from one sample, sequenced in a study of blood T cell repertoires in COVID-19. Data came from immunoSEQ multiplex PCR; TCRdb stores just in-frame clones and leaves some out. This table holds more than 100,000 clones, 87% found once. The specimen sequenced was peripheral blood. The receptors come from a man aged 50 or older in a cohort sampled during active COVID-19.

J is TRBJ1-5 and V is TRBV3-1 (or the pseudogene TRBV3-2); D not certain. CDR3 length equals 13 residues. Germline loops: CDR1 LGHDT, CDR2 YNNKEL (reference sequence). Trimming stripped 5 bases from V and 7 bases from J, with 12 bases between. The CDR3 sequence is CASSGQMKQPQHF. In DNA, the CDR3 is TGTGCCAGCAGCGGTCAGATGAAGCAGCCCCAGCATTTT.

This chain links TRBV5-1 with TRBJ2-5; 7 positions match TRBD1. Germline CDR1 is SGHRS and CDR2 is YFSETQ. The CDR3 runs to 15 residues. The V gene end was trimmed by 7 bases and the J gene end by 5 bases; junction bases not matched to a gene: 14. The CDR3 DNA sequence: TGCGCCAGCCGCCGACAGGGAAATGCTCAGGAGACCCAGTACTTC. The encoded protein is CASRRQGNAQETQYF.

CDR3 region: CASRMTAYTEAFF. CDR3 DNA: TGTGCCAGCAGGATGACAGCTTACACTGAAGCTTTCTTT. This chain uses TRBV28 with TRBJ1-1, with D perhaps TRBD1 (5 bases). The CDR3 loop spans 13 amino acids. From germline, CDR1 is MDHEN and CDR2 SYDVKM. The germline V and J ends were trimmed by 6 bases and 3 bases, with 11 bases remaining between them.

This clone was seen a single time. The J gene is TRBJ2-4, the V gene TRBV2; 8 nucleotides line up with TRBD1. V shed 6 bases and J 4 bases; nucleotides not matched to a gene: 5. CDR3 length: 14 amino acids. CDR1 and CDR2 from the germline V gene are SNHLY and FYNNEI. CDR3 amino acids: CASSPRDRKNIQYF. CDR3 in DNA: TGTGCCAGCAGCCCCCGGGACAGGAAAAACATTCAGTACTTC.

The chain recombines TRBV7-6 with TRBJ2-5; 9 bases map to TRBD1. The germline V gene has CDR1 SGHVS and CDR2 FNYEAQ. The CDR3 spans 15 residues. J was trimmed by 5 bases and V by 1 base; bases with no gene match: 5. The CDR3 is CASSLGGQGWETQYF. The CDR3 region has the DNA TGTGCCAGCAGCTTAGGGGGACAGGGCTGGGAGACCCAGTACTTC.

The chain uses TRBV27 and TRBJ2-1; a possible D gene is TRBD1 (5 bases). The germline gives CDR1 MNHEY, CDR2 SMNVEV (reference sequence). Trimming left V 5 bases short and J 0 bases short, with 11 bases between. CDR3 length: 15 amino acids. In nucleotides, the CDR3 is TGTGCCAGCAGTCCCGGGCAGGGCTCCTACAATGAGCAGTTCTTC. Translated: CASSPGQGSYNEQFF.

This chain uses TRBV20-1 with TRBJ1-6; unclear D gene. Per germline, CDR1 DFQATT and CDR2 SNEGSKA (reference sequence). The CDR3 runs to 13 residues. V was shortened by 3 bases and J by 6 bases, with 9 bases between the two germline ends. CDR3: CSASRTTNSPLHF. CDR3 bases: TGCAGTGCTAGTCGGACTACTAATTCACCCCTCCACTTT.

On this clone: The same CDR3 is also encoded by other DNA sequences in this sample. The CDR3 DNA is TGTGCCAGCAGTTCCGGCGGGGCAGGCGAAGAGACCCAGTACTTC. Encoded protein: CASSSGGAGEETQYF. The genes are TRBV6-2 or TRBV6-3 and TRBJ2-5, with a possible D match to TRBD2 (6 bases). Looked up from germline, CDR1 is MNHEY and CDR2 is SVGEGT. Trimming removed 4 bases at V and 3 bases at J, with 15 bases between. The CDR3 totals 15 residues.

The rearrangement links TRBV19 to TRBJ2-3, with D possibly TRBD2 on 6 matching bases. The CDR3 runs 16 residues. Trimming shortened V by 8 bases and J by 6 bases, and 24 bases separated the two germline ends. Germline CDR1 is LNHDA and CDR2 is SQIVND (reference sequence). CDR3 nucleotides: TGTGCCAGTGGCCAAATCAGCGGGTCCTCCGGGGATACGCAGTATTTT. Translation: CASGQISGSSGDTQYF. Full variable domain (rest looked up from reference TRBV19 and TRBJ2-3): DGGITQSPKYLFRKEGQNVTLSCEQNLNHDAMYWYRQDPGQGLRLIYYSQIVNDFQKGDIAEGYSVSREKKESFPLTVTSAQKNPTAFYLCASGQISGSSGDTQYFGPGTRLTVL.

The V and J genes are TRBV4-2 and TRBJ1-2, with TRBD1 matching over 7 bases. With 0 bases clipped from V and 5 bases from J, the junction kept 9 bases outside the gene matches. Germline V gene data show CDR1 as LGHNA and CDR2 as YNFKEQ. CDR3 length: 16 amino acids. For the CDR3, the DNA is TGTGCCAGCAGCCAAGATTCCATGACAGGGAAGTATGGCTACACCTTC. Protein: CASSQDSMTGKYGYTF.

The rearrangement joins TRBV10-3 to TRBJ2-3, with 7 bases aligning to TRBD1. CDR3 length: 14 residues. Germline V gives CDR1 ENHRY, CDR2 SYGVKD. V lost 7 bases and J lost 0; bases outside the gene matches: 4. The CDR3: CAIKGAFSTDTQYF. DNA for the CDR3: TGTGCCATCAAGGGGGCGTTTAGCACAGATACGCAGTATTTT.

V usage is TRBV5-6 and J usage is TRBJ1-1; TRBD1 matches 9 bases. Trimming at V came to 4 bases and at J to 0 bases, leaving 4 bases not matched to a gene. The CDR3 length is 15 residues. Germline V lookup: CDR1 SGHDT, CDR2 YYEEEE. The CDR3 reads CASSKQGAVNTEAFF. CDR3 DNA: TGTGCCAGCAGCAAACAGGGGGCGGTGAACACTGAAGCTTTCTTT.

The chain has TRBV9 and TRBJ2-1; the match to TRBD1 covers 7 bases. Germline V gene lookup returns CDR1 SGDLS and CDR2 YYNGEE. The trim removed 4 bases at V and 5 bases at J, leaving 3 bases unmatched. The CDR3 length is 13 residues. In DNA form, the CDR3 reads TGTGCCAGCAGCTTTGACAGGGACAATGAGCAGTTCTTC. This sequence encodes CASSFDRDNEQFF.

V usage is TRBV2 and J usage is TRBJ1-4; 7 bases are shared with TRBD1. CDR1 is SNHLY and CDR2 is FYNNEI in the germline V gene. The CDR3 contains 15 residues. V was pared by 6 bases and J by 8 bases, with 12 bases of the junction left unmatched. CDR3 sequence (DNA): TGTGCCAGCAGAGGGAATGACAGGGTGGGCGAAAAACTGTTTTTT. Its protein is CASRGNDRVGEKLFF.